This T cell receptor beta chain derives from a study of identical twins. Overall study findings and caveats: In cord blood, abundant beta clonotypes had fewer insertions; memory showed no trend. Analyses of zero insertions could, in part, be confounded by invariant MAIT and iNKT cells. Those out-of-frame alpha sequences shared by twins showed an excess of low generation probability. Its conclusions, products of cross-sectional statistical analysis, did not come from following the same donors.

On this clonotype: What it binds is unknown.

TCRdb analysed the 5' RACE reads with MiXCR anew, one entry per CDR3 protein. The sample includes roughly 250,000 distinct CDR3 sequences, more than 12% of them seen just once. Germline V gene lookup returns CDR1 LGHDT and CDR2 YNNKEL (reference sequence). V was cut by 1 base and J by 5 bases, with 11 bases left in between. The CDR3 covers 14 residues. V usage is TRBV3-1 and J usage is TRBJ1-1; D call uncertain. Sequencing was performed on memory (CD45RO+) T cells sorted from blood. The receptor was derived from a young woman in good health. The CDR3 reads CASSQGVSRTEAFF. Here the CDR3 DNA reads TGTGCCAGCAGCCAAGGGGTCAGTAGGACTGAAGCTTTCTTT.